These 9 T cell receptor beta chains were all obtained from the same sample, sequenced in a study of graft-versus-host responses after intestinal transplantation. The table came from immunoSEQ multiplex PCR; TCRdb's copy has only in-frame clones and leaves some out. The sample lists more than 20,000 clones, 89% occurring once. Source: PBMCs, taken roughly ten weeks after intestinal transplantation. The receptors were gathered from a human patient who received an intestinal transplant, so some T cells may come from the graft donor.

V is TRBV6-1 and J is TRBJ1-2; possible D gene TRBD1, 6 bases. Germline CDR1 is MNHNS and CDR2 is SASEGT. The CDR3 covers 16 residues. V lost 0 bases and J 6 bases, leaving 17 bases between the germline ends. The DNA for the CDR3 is TGTGCCAGCAGTGAAGCGTGGGCAGGGGCTAGGAATGGCTACACCTTC. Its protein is CASSEAWAGARNGYTF.

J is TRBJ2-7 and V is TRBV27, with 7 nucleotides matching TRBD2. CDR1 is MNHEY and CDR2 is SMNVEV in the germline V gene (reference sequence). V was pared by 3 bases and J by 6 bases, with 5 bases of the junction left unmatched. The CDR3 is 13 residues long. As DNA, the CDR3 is TGTGCCAGCAGTTTGGGAGGGGCCCGCGAGCAGTACTTC. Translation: CASSLGGAREQYF.

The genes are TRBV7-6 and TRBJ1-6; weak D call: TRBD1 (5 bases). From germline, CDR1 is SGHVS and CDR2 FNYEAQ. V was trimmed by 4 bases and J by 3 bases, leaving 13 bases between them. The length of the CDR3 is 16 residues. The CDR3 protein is CASSSLLGGYNSPLHF. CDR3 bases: TGTGCCAGCAGCTCCCTACTGGGGGGCTATAATTCACCCCTCCACTTT. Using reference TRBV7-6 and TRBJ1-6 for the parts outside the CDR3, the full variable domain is GAGVSQSPRYKVTKRGQDVALRCDPISGHVSLYWYRQALGQGPEFLTYFNYEAQQDKSGLPNDRFSAERPEGSISTLTIQRTEQRDSAMYRCASSSLLGGYNSPLHFGNGTRLTVT.

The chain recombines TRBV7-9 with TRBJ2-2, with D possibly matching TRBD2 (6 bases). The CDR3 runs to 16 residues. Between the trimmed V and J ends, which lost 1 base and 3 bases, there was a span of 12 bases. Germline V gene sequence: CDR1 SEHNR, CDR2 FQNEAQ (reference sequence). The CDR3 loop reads CASSLGPGGYTGELFF. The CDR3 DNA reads TGTGCCAGCAGCTTAGGTCCCGGGGGATACACCGGGGAGCTGTTTTTT.

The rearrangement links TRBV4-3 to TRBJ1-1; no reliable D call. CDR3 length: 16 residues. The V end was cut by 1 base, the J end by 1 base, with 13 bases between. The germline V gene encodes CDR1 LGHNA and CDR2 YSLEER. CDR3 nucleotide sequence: TGCGCCAGCAGCCAAGCTGGGTCATGGGGGAACACTGAAGCTTTCTTT. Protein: CASSQAGSWGNTEAFF.

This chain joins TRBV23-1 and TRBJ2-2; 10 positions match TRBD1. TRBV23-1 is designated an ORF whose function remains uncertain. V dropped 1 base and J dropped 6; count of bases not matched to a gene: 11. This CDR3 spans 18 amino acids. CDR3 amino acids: CASSQLKRTGGSPGELFF. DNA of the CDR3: TGCGCCAGCAGTCAATTGAAGCGGACAGGGGGGTCTCCCGGGGAGCTGTTTTTT.

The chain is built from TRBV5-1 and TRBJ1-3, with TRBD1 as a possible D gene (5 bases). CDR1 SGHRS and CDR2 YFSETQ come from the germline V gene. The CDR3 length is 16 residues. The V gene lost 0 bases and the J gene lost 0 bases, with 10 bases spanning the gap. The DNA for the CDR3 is TGCGCCAGCAGCTTGGGACAGTCGATCTCTGGAAACACCATATATTTT. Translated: CASSLGQSISGNTIYF. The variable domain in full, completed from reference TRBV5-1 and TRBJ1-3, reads KAGVTQTPRYLIKTRGQQVTLSCSPISGHRSVSWYQQTPGQGLQFLFEYFSETQRNKGNFPGRFSGRQFSNSRSEMNVSTLELGDSALYLCASSLGQSISGNTIYFGEGSWLTVV.

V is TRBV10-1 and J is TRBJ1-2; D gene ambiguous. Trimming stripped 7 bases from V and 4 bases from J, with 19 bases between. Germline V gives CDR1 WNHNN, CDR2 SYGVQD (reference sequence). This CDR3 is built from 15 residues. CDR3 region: CASNLLPERPYGYTF. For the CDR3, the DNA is TGCGCCAGCAACTTACTACCCGAGAGGCCCTATGGCTACACCTTC.

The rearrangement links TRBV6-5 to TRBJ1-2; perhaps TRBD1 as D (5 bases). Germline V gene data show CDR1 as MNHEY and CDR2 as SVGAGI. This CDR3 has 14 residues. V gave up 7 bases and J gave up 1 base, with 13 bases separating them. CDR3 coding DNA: TGTGCCAGCACCTCTACAGGACGTAACTATGGCTACACCTTC. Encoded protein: CASTSTGRNYGYTF.